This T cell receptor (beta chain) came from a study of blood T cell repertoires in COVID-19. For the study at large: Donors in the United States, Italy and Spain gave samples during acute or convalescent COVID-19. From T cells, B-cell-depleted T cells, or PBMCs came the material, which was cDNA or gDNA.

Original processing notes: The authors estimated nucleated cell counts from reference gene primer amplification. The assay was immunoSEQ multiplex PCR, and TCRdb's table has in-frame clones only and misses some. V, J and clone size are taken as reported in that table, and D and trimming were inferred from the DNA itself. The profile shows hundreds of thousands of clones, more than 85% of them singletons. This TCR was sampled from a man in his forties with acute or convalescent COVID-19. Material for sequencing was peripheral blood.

The CDR3 DNA reads as TGTGCCAGCAGCTTACACCAGACAGGGGGAGGCTACACCTTC. Encoded protein: CASSLHQTGGGYTF. The chain uses TRBV7-2 and TRBJ1-2; 9 nucleotides agree with TRBD1. The CDR3 has 14 residues. Per germline, CDR1 SGHTA and CDR2 FQGNSA. V lost 2 bases, J lost 8 bases, and 6 bases stayed unmatched.